This entry concerns a single T cell receptor (beta chain). The J segment lost 4 bases and the V segment lost 4 bases, leaving 6 bases of the junction unmatched. Germline CDR1 is GTSNPN and CDR2 is SVGIG (reference sequence). CDR3 length: 14 residues. The data are from a study of blood T cell repertoires in COVID-19. Study details: Spain, Italy and the United States supplied samples that represented acute and convalescent COVID-19. The cDNA or gDNA used as material had been derived from T cells, B-cell-depleted T cells, or PBMCs.

The assay was immunoSEQ multiplex PCR, and TCRdb's table has in-frame clones only and misses some. This sample carries around 450,000 clones, around 90% of them seen once, and the ten largest clones take 0.7%. Sequenced sample: PBMCs or T cells enriched from blood (not recorded which). This clonotype was sampled from a woman between 18 and 29 years old who had recovered from COVID-19. V usage is TRBV30 and J usage is TRBJ1-4, with 7 bases matching TRBD1. The CDR3 reads CAWKAQGDNEKLFF. The CDR3 DNA reads as TGTGCCTGGAAAGCCCAGGGGGATAATGAAAAACTGTTTTTT.